The source of this TCR beta chain is a study of cytomegalovirus exposure and HLA in healthy donors. Study-wide results and limits: Earlier results showed most TCR beta V segments being productive about 87% or about 30% of the time.

The length of the CDR3 is 15 residues. Vbeta (60) and Jbeta (13) primers were used in the PCR. Only in-frame clones appear in the TCRdb table, and some are missing; sequencing was by immunoSEQ multiplex PCR. This sample has about 200,000 clones, with approximately 80% found just once. This clone was seen a few times. Its antigen remains unidentified. Sequenced material: PBMCs. The chain uses TRBV12-2 and TRBJ1-2. TRBV12-2 is flagged as a pseudogene. This TCR was sampled from a girl between 5 and 17 years old in good health and CMV-seronegative. The CDR3, as DNA: TGTGCAAGTCCCTTAGGAGCGGGACCGAGCTATGGCTACACCTTC. It encodes CASPLGAGPSYGYTF.